This TCR beta chain was identified in a study of shared clonotypes between healthy human individuals. General study points: It was observed that roughly 5.4% of naive CD4 clonotypes were shared across several donors.

As for this clone: Its antigen is undetermined.

Profiled with immunoSEQ multiplex PCR; TCRdb holds only in-frame clones, not every one. The sample carries millions of clones, 85% to 95% recorded once. CDR3 length: 14 residues. Trimming took 0 bases from V and 3 from J, leaving 10 bases between them. From germline, CDR1 is SGHRS and CDR2 YFSETQ. Naive CD8 cells comprised CD45RO-negative, CCR7-positively selected cells, excluding terminally differentiated effector memory CD45RA+ cells. Material for sequencing was naive CD8+ T cells sorted from blood. J is TRBJ2-7 and V is TRBV5-1, with D unclear. This TCR was sampled from a man aged 18 to 29 in good health. This CDR3 reads CASSLAVGYYEQYF. DNA of the CDR3: TGCGCCAGCAGCTTGGCGGTAGGGTACTACGAGCAGTACTTC.